This is a list of T cell receptor beta chains from one sample in a study of radiation and T cells in renal cell carcinoma. Libraries were prepared by immunoSEQ multiplex PCR; TCRdb keeps only in-frame clonotypes and omits some of them. Seen here are about 13,000 clones, roughly a third observed once, and the top ten hold about 16%. Material: tumor tissue, obtained from a patient whose treatment included radiotherapy and nephrectomy. All receptors come from a man in his fifties or sixties with renal cell carcinoma. Both conserved end residues are part of each CDR3. Fields, in order: V gene, D gene, clone size, J gene, CDR3 protein, CDR3 DNA. A D gene is named only where the DNA matches it firmly. A clone size is listed for some rows: how often the clone was seen (once, few, many), or a class if it is expanded.

V: TRBV30; D: TRBD2; size: few; J: TRBJ2-3; CDR3: CAWSRLAGVTDTQYF; DNA: TGTGCCTGGAGTAGACTAGCGGGAGTAACAGATACGCAGTATTTT
V: TRBV11-3; D: -; size: medium-sized; J: TRBJ1-6; CDR3: CASSLWARSPLHF; DNA: TGTGCCAGCAGCCTCTGGGCCCGATCACCCCTCCACTTT
V: TRBV30; D: -; size: -; J: TRBJ2-1; CDR3: CAWSARGRGYNEQFF; DNA: TGTGCCTGGAGCGCTCGGGGCCGAGGATACAATGAGCAGTTCTTC
V: TRBV6-5; D: TRBD1; size: few; J: TRBJ1-2; CDR3: CASSYSTGGTYYGYTF; DNA: TGTGCCAGCAGTTACTCGACAGGGGGCACCTACTATGGCTACACCTTC
V: TRBV19; D: TRBD1; size: medium-sized; J: TRBJ1-2; CDR3: CASIDRVDGYTF; DNA: TGTGCCAGTATTGACAGGGTAGATGGCTACACCTTC
V: TRBV5-4; D: -; size: -; J: TRBJ1-2; CDR3: CASSLEWGGNYGYTF; DNA: TGTGCCAGCAGCTTGGAATGGGGGGGTAACTATGGCTACACCTTC
V: TRBV9; D: -; size: -; J: TRBJ1-2; CDR3: CASSATPGGGGYTF; DNA: TGTGCCAGCAGCGCCACTCCGGGGGGCGGAGGCTACACCTTC
V: TRBV9; D: TRBD2; size: -; J: TRBJ2-3; CDR3: CASSIRDYTDTQYF; DNA: TGTGCCAGCAGCATCCGGGACTACACAGATACGCAGTATTTT
V: TRBV27; D: -; size: large; J: TRBJ2-7; CDR3: CASSLGTPSYEQYF; DNA: TGTGCCAGCAGTTTAGGGACACCCTCCTACGAGCAGTACTTC
V: TRBV14; D: -; size: few; J: TRBJ2-5; CDR3: CASSQDLKGTQYF; DNA: TGTGCCAGCAGCCAAGATCTAAAGGGGACCCAGTACTTC
V: TRBV6-5; D: -; size: few; J: TRBJ1-2; CDR3: CASSYAGAGGYTF; DNA: TGTGCCAGCAGTTACGCGGGGGCTGGTGGCTACACCTTC
V: TRBV2; D: TRBD1; size: -; J: TRBJ1-1; CDR3: CASSGPRTGGTEAFF; DNA: TGTGCCAGCAGTGGCCCGAGGACAGGGGGCACTGAAGCTTTCTTT
V: TRBV7-2; D: -; size: few; J: TRBJ2-7; CDR3: CASSFSSYEQYF; DNA: TGTGCCAGCAGCTTTAGCTCCTACGAGCAGTACTTC
V: TRBV5-1; D: -; size: medium-sized; J: TRBJ1-5; CDR3: CASSRGGSNQPQHF; DNA: TGCGCCAGCAGTCGCGGGGGTAGCAATCAGCCCCAGCATTTT
V: TRBV6-1; D: -; size: -; J: TRBJ1-2; CDR3: CASSEMGTPLSYGYTF; DNA: TGTGCCAGCAGTGAAATGGGCACCCCGCTCAGCTATGGCTACACCTTC
V: TRBV6-5; D: -; size: few; J: TRBJ1-1; CDR3: CASSYSPGDTEAFF; DNA: TGTGCCAGCAGTTACTCTCCCGGGGACACTGAAGCTTTCTTT
V: TRBV7-9; D: TRBD1; size: medium-sized; J: TRBJ1-2; CDR3: CASTLRQGEGYTF; DNA: TGTGCCAGCACTCTTAGACAGGGGGAAGGCTACACCTTC
V: TRBV30; D: TRBD1; size: few; J: TRBJ1-1; CDR3: CACKTGGGEAFF; DNA: TGTGCCTGTAAGACAGGGGGCGGGGAGGCTTTCTTT
V: TRBV5-6; D: TRBD1; size: -; J: TRBJ1-2; CDR3: CASSTQTGVHGYTF; DNA: TGTGCCAGCAGCACACAGACAGGGGTTCATGGCTACACCTTC
V: TRBV5-1; D: -; size: few; J: TRBJ2-7; CDR3: CASSVREDYEQYF; DNA: TGCGCCAGCAGCGTGCGTGAAGACTACGAGCAGTACTTC
V: TRBV27; D: TRBD1; size: many; J: TRBJ2-7; CDR3: CASSSYRDRDEQYF; DNA: TGTGCCAGCAGTTCCTACCGGGACAGGGACGAGCAGTACTTC
V: TRBV7-2; D: -; size: many; J: TRBJ2-4; CDR3: CASSLVSQGIKNIQYF; DNA: TGTGCCAGCAGCTTAGTCTCCCAGGGCATCAAAAACATTCAGTACTTC
V: TRBV5-6; D: TRBD2; size: -; J: TRBJ2-4; CDR3: CASSSGLAGALDQYF; DNA: TGTGCCAGCAGCTCTGGACTAGCGGGGGCCCTTGATCAGTACTTC
V: TRBV7-2; D: -; size: few; J: TRBJ2-3; CDR3: CASSLGPDTQYF; DNA: TGTGCCAGCAGCTTAGGCCCAGATACGCAGTATTTT
V: TRBV9; D: -; size: -; J: TRBJ2-3; CDR3: CASSVDPSSDTQYF; DNA: TGTGCCAGCAGCGTAGATCCGTCCTCCGATACGCAGTATTTT
V: TRBV30; D: -; size: few; J: TRBJ2-1; CDR3: CAWSGYNEQFF; DNA: TGTGCCTGGAGTGGCTACAATGAGCAGTTCTTC
V: TRBV2; D: -; size: -; J: TRBJ1-5; CDR3: CASSLTWSSNQPQHF; DNA: TGTGCCAGCAGCCTGACTTGGAGCAGCAATCAGCCCCAGCATTTT
V: TRBV16; D: TRBD1; size: -; J: TRBJ1-1; CDR3: CASRTGFSEAFF; DNA: TGTGCCAGCAGGACAGGGTTTTCTGAAGCTTTCTTT
V: TRBV4-1; D: -; size: -; J: TRBJ2-4; CDR3: CASSQDRIAKNIQYF; DNA: TGCGCCAGCAGCCAAGACCGAATAGCCAAAAACATTCAGTACTTC
V: TRBV6-5; D: -; size: -; J: TRBJ1-6; CDR3: CASRIRTVNNSPLHF; DNA: TGTGCCAGCAGAATTCGGACAGTGAATAATTCACCCCTCCACTTT
V: TRBV30; D: -; size: -; J: TRBJ1-1; CDR3: CAWATSGNTEAFF; DNA: TGTGCCTGGGCAACCTCAGGGAACACTGAAGCTTTCTTT
V: TRBV4-1; D: -; size: -; J: TRBJ2-7; CDR3: CASSQTTGSAYEQYF; DNA: TGCGCCAGCAGCCAAACGACAGGTTCGGCCTACGAGCAGTACTTC
V: TRBV5-3; D: -; size: few; J: TRBJ1-5; CDR3: CARSYRGYRVQPQHF; DNA: TGTGCCAGAAGTTACCGCGGTTACCGGGTGCAGCCCCAGCATTTT
V: TRBV12-2; D: -; size: few; J: TRBJ1-1; CDR3: CASRLGGQGWSEAFF; DNA: TGTGCAAGTCGCTTAGGAGGGCAGGGTTGGTCTGAAGCTTTCTTT
V: TRBV7-8; D: TRBD1; size: few; J: TRBJ1-6; CDR3: CASSLVDRVGSPLHF; DNA: TGTGCCAGCAGCTTAGTGGACAGGGTTGGTTCACCCCTCCACTTT
V: TRBV30; D: -; size: -; J: TRBJ2-7; CDR3: CAWSAGGTLTSGIGYEQYF; DNA: TGTGCCTGGAGTGCGGGGGGCACTCTAACATCAGGGATTGGCTACGAGCAGTACTTC
V: TRBV4-3; D: -; size: -; J: TRBJ1-2; CDR3: CASSQDSRQGNYGYTF; DNA: TGCGCCAGCAGCCAAGATTCGAGGCAGGGCAACTATGGCTACACCTTC
V: TRBV30; D: -; size: -; J: TRBJ1-4; CDR3: CAWNPGATEKLFF; DNA: TGTGCCTGGAATCCAGGGGCTACTGAAAAACTGTTTTTT
V: TRBV7-8; D: -; size: -; J: TRBJ2-5; CDR3: CASSPRSGGYETQYF; DNA: TGTGCCAGCAGCCCCCGTTCGGGGGGCTATGAGACCCAGTACTTC
V: TRBV19; D: -; size: -; J: TRBJ2-5; CDR3: CASRGPGEETQYF; DNA: TGTGCCAGTCGAGGCCCGGGAGAAGAGACCCAGTACTTC
V: TRBV7-2; D: TRBD2; size: -; J: TRBJ2-2; CDR3: CASSPGLAGGELFF; DNA: TGTGCCAGCAGCCCGGGACTAGCCGGCGGGGAGCTGTTTTTT
V: TRBV19; D: TRBD1; size: -; J: TRBJ1-5; CDR3: CASSIGTGEEQPQHF; DNA: TGTGCCAGTAGTATCGGGACAGGGGAAGAGCAGCCCCAGCATTTT
V: TRBV6-5; D: -; size: few; J: TRBJ2-1; CDR3: CASSLRGNEQFF; DNA: TGTGCCAGCAGTCTACGGGGGAATGAGCAGTTCTTC
V: TRBV15; D: TRBD1; size: -; J: TRBJ1-1; CDR3: CATRNRGYTEAFF; DNA: TGTGCCACCAGGAACAGGGGATACACTGAAGCTTTCTTT
V: TRBV30; D: TRBD1; size: few; J: TRBJ1-1; CDR3: CAWSRQGDTEAFF; DNA: TGTGCCTGGAGTAGACAGGGAGACACTGAAGCTTTCTTT
V: TRBV30; D: -; size: few; J: TRBJ2-3; CDR3: CAWSLVTDTQYF; DNA: TGTGCCTGGAGTTTAGTCACAGATACGCAGTATTTT
V: TRBV25-1; D: -; size: -; J: TRBJ2-1; CDR3: CASRGASANEQFF; DNA: TGTGCCTCCCGGGGGGCTAGCGCTAATGAGCAGTTCTTC
V: TRBV19; D: -; size: many; J: TRBJ1-1; CDR3: CASSRKMNTEAFF; DNA: TGTGCCAGTAGTAGAAAAATGAACACTGAAGCTTTCTTT
V: TRBV30; D: TRBD2; size: once; J: TRBJ2-3; CDR3: CAWSVRLAALFTDTQYF; DNA: TGTGCCTGGAGTGTCCGACTAGCGGCACTCTTCACAGATACGCAGTATTTT
V: TRBV29-1; D: -; size: -; J: TRBJ2-2; CDR3: CSVSFYGGELFF; DNA: TGCAGCGTTAGCTTTTATGGCGGGGAGCTGTTTTTT